This T cell receptor (beta chain) is drawn from a study of T-cell memory formation after mild COVID-19. Findings and caveats of the study: Detection of some responders pre-infection suggested pre-existing cross-reactive memory T cells participated. CD4/CD8 balance characterized clones contracting day 15 to 85, and CD4+ skew characterized later expanders.

TCRdb fed the 5' RACE reads into MiXCR, producing one record per CDR3 protein. The repertoire consists of 55,000 to 70,000 distinct CDR3 sequences, with around a quarter occurring once and the leading ten covering roughly 44%. This clonotype has just a few counts. Its antigen is not known. The source material was PBMCs or a T cell subset sorted from them (not recorded which). This receptor was obtained from a man aged 18 to 30 who had mild COVID-19 (a few samples of this study predate the infection). Cell type and time point are not known.

Here the CDR3 DNA reads TGCGCCAGCAGTCCCTCAGGGAGCTTTGATTACGAGCAGTACTTC. Its translation is CASSPSGSFDYEQYF. The chain is built from TRBV4-1 and TRBJ2-7; D assignment may be TRBD1 or TRBD2 (5 bases each). The CDR3 covers 15 residues. Germline assignment: CDR1 MGHRA and CDR2 YSYEKL. The V end was cut by 6 bases, the J end by 4 bases, with 19 bases between.